The TCR beta chain under discussion was sequenced for a study of T cells in Graves' hyperthyroidism and ophthalmopathy. Study-wide points: Most thyroid clonotypes with frequency above 0.001 were detected in blood.

Template material for amplifying TCR beta CDR3 regions consisted of RNA transcripts. Initially, a first-round RT-PCR of the TCR CDR3 employed the HTBI primer set. TCRdb re-called the multiplex PCR reads through MiXCR, storing one row per CDR3 protein. The sample records roughly 500,000 distinct CDR3 sequences, around 50% being singletons. This clonotype came up many times. Its antigen is not known. This CDR3 contains 12 residues. V lost 5 bases and J lost 4, with 9 bases in between. From germline, CDR1 is SEHNR and CDR2 FQNEAQ (reference sequence). The TCR was taken from an adult woman with Graves' disease, either hyperthyroidism or ophthalmopathy (not recorded which). Sequencing input: peripheral blood or thyroid tissue (not recorded which). The V and J genes are TRBV7-9 and TRBJ2-7, with D possibly being TRBD2 (5 bases). The CDR3 nucleotides are TGTGCCAGCAGCGTAGGGAGATACGAGCAGTACTTC. Protein sequence: CASSVGRYEQYF.